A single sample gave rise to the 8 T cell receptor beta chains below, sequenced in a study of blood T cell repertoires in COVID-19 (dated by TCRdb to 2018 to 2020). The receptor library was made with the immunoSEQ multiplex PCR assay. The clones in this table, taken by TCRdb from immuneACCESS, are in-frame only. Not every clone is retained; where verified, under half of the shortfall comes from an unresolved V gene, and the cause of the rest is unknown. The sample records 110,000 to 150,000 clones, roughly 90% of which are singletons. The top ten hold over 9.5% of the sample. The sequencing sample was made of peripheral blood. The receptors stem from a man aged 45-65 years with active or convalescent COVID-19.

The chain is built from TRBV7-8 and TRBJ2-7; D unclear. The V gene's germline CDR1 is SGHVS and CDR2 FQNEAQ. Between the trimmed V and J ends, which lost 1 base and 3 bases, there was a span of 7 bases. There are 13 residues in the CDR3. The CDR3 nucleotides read TGTGCCAGCAGCTTAGTTCAGGACTACGAGCAGTACTTC. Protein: CASSLVQDYEQYF.

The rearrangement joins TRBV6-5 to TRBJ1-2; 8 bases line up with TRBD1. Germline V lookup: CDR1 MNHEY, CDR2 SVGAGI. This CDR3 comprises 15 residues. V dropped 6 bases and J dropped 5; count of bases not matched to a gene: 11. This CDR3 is CASRGRTGGWYGYTF. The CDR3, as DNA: TGTGCCAGCAGGGGGCGTACAGGGGGTTGGTATGGCTACACCTTC.

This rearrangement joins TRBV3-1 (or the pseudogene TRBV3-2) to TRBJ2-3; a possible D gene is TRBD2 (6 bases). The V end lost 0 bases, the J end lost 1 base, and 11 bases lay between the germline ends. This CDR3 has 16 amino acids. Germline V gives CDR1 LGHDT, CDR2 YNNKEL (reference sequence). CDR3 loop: CASSQDWREGTDTQYF. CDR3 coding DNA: TGTGCCAGCAGCCAAGATTGGCGGGAAGGCACAGATACGCAGTATTTT.

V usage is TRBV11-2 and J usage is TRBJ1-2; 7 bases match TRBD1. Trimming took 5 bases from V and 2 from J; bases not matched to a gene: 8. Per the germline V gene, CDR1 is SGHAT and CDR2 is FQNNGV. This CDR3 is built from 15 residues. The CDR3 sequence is CASSLYRGWNYGYTF. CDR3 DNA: TGTGCCAGCAGCCTTTACAGGGGCTGGAACTATGGCTACACCTTC.

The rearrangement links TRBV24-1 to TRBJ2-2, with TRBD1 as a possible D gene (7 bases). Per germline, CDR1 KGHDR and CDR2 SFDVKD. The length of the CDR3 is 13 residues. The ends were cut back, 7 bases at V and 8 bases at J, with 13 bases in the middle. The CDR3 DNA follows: TGTGCCACCAGGACAGGGCGGGGAGGGGAGCTGTTTTTT. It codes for CATRTGRGGELFF.

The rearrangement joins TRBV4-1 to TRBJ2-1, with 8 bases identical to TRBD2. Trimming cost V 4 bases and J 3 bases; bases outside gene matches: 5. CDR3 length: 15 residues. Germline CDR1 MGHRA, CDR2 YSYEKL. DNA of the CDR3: TGCGCCAGCAGCCTTAAGCGGGGGCTCTACAATGAGCAGTTCTTC. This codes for CASSLKRGLYNEQFF.

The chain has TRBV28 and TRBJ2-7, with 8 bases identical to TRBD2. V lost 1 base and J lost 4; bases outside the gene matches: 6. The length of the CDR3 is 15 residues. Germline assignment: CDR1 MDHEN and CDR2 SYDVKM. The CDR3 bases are TGTGCCAGCAGTTTATTGGCGGGGGGCAAGTACGAGCAGTACTTC. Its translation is CASSLLAGGKYEQYF.

The CDR3 sequence is CSVERGRAGNEQFF. In DNA, the CDR3 is TGCAGCGTTGAGCGCGGGAGGGCCGGCAATGAGCAGTTCTTC. The gene calls are TRBV29-1 and TRBJ2-1; 9 nucleotides agree with TRBD2. The CDR3 extends over 14 amino acids. V was clipped by 3 bases and J by 6 bases; unmatched bases: 6. Germline V lookup: CDR1 SQVTM, CDR2 ANQGSEA.